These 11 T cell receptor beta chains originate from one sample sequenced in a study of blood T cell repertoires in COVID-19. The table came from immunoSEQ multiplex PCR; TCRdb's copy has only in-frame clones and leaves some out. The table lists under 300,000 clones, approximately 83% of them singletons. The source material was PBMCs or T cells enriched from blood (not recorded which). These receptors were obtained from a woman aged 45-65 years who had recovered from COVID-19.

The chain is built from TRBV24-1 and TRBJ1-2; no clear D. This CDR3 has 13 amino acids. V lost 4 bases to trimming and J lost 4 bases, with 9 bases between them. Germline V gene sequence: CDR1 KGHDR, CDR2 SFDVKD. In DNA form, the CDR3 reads TGTGCCACCAGTGAGGCCCGGGGCTATGGCTACACCTTC. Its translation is CATSEARGYGYTF.

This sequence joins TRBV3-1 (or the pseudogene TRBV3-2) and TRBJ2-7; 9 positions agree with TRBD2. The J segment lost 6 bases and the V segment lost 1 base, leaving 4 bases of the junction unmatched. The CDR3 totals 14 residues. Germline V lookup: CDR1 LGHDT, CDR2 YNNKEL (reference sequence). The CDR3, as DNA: TGTGCCAGCAGCCAAGTAGCGGGAGTAAGCGAGCAGTACTTC. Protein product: CASSQVAGVSEQYF.

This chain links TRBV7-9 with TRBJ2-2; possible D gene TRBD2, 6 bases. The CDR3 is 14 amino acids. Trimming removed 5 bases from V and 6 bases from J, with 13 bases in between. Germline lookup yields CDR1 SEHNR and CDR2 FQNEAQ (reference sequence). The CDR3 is CASSTRLVPGELFF. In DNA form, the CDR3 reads TGTGCCAGCAGCACCCGACTAGTCCCCGGGGAGCTGTTTTTT.

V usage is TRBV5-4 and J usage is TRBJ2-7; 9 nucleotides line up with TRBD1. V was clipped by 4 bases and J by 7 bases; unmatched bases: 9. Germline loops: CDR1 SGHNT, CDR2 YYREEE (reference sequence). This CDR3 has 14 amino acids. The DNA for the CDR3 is TGTGCCAGCAGCCCAACCGGGACAGGGTGGGAGCAGTACTTC. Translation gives CASSPTGTGWEQYF. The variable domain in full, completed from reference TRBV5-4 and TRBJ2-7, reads ETGVTQSPTHLIKTRGQQVTLRCSSQSGHNTVSWYQQALGQGPQFIFQYYREEENGRGNFPPRFSGLQFPNYSSELNVNALELDDSALYLCASSPTGTGWEQYFGPGTRLTVT.

The CDR3 protein is CASSFSGDEKLFF. The CDR3 DNA sequence: TGTGCCAGCAGTTTCTCAGGGGATGAAAAACTGTTTTTT. V usage is TRBV28 and J usage is TRBJ1-4; the D gene is possibly TRBD1 (6 bases). Germline V gene data show CDR1 as MDHEN and CDR2 as SYDVKM. V shed 3 bases and J shed 6 bases, with 8 bases lying between them. The CDR3 loop spans 13 amino acids.

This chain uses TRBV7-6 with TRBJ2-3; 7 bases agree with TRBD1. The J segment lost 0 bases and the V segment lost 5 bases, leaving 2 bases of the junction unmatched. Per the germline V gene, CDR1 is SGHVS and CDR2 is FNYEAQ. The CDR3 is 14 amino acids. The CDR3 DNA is TGTGCCAGCAGCGGGACAGTTAGCACAGATACGCAGTATTTT. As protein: CASSGTVSTDTQYF.

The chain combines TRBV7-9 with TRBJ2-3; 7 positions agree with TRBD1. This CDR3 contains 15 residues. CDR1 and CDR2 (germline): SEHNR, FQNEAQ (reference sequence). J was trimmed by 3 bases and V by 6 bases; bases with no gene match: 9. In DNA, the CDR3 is TGTGCCAGCAGTCATATGACAGGGTGGACAGATACGCAGTATTTT. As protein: CASSHMTGWTDTQYF.

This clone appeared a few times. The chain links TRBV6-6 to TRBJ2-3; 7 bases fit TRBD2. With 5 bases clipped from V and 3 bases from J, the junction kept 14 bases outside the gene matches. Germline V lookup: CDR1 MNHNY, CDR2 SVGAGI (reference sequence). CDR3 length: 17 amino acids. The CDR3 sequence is CASSPREGREFTDTQYF. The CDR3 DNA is TGTGCCAGCAGTCCCAGAGAGGGGCGGGAGTTTACAGATACGCAGTATTTT.

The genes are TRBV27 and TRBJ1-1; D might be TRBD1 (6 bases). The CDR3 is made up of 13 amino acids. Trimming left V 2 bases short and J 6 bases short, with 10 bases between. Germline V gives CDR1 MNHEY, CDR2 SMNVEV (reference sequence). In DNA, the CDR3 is TGTGCCAGCAGTTTACGGGGGGCAGCTGAAGCTTTCTTT. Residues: CASSLRGAAEAFF.

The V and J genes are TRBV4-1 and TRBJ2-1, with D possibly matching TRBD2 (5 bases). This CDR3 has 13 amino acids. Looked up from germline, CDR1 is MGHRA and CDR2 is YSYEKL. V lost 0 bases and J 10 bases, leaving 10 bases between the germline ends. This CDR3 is CASSQDGILEQFF. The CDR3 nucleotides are TGCGCCAGCAGCCAAGACGGGATCTTGGAGCAGTTCTTC.

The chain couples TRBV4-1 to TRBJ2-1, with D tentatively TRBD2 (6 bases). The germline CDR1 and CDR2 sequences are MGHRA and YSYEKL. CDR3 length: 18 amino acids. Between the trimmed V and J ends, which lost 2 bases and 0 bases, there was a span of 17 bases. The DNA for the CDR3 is TGCGCCAGCAGCCAATTTTATGGAGGGACCGCCTCCTACAATGAGCAGTTCTTC. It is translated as CASSQFYGGTASYNEQFF.